This T cell receptor beta chain was sequenced for a study of post-analysis software for immune sequencing data. Study-wide background: Relapsing-remitting, secondary progressive and progressive-relapsing multiple sclerosis were all included among the disease courses. Regarding the study as a whole: Patients carried roughly 5 TRBV segments more frequently than controls did, and TRBV5-6, TRBV5-1 and TRBV20-1 were among them. Multiple sclerosis patients had significantly lower normalized Chao1 diversity than controls.

Carried by the TCR beta cDNA libraries were unique molecular identifiers. T cells, roughly 0.95 to 10 million of them, yielded about half a million cDNA molecules. TCRdb reprocessed the PCR reads via MiXCR and lists one record per CDR3 protein. The table lists 750,000 to 950,000 distinct CDR3 sequences, about 50% of them singletons. Germline V gene lookup returns CDR1 SSHAT and CDR2 FNYEAQ (reference sequence). CDR3 size: 13 residues. Deletions cut 3 bases from V and 3 bases from J, with 8 bases between. Concerning this clonotype: The target antigen is unknown.

The sample taken for sequencing was blood. The TCR was taken from a girl between 10 and 17 years old with multiple sclerosis. The J gene is TRBJ2-5, the V gene TRBV7-7; tentative D call: TRBD2 (5 bases). Here the CDR3 DNA reads TGTGCCAGCAGCTTCCAGGAGGAAGAGACCCAGTACTTC. Its translation: CASSFQEEETQYF.